The text below deals with one TCR beta chain. The target of this receptor is not known. Nothing much larger sits one base from this clone, and base qualities are not available. The record originates from a study of blood T cells in healthy people across ages (dated by TCRdb to 2014 to 2015). In the study overall: In model experiments, template switching captured roughly one uniquely barcoded TCR beta cDNA molecule for every two T cells. The study analyzed two additional independent replicas of 1 million unique cDNA reads from the same blood draw for two donors, one aged 18 to 29 and one aged 80 or older. The donors were split into four age groups: young (average roughly 15 years), middle-aged (roughly 39), aged (62) and long-lived (over 80). Age-related changes in TCR beta repertoire diversity were measured in the study by deep sequencing normalized with unique cDNA molecular identifiers.

The paper's findings and limits, for the study overall: The long-lived group showed more naive CD4+ T cells, fewer expanded clones and increased TCR diversity than the aged group, suggesting age selection. Observed TCR beta diversity per million T cells fell roughly linearly with age, and a significant reduction was already apparent by age about 38. The CMV infection status of donors was not known, potentially confounding age-related changes in expanded clonotypes. Conclusive comparison of naive and antigen-experienced compartments was prevented by the profiling of bulk unsorted PBMCs. Total diversity estimates from one million sequenced T cells were considered lower bounds and underestimates. Observed TCR beta diversity correlated strongly with the percentage of naive T cells measured by flow cytometry.

Libraries were built with 5' RACE. The instrument given in TCRdb is Illumina HiSeq 2500. A second PCR of 7 to 11 cycles was performed with a sample-barcoded 5' primer and a J-beta primer mix. Each TCR beta cDNA molecule received a unique molecular identifier from a template-switch 5' adaptor carrying 12 random nucleotides. Each sample yielded at least 3 million CDR3-containing paired-end reads. First-strand cDNA synthesis was performed from all RNA using the Mint cDNA synthesis kit, with priming by a TRBC-specific oligonucleotide. All cDNA was treated with uracil-DNA glycosylase and then went through a first 18-cycle PCR with the universal primers M1SS and BC2_uni_R. For the original study's pipeline: Each sample was normalized by randomly selecting 1 million high-quality reads, each carrying a distinct molecular identifier. Instead of being binned into consensus sequences, reads with shared molecular identifiers were discarded. MiTCR, run with a Q25 quality threshold and the strictest error-elimination algorithm, handled CDR3 identification, clonotype clustering and error correction. Lower-bound total TCR beta diversity was estimated with a nonparametric unseen species model using Euler transformation. The public reads were run again by TCRdb, first through fastp at Q25 and then through MiXCR, and only productive beta chains were kept. Each record represents a unique CDR3 protein, reported with the most common genes and DNA among its rows. The V and J calls reflect TCRdb's pipeline rather than the authors' work. The sample records 1 million or so distinct CDR3 sequences, 25% of which are singletons. The top ten hold about 0.72% of the sample.

Systemically healthy Caucasian individuals from Russia, around 38 in total and aged roughly 6 to 95 years, were included as donors. Each donor gave roughly 9.5 milliliters of peripheral blood, collected into EDTA-treated Vacutainer tubes. Ficoll-Paque density-gradient centrifugation was used to isolate PBMCs, with at least 7 million per sample. Total RNA was extracted from PBMCs with Trizol reagent, with at least 5.5 micrograms obtained per sample. For every donor, an aliquot of PBMCs went through flow cytometry to measure the percentages of naive CD45RAhigh/CD27high T cells. CDR1 and CDR2, looked up from the germline V gene, are SQVTM and ANQGSEA. V ends up 0 bases short and J 7 bases short, with an unmatched junction base count of 7. The CDR3, cysteine through phenylalanine, is 14 amino acids long. Just the 42-base CDR3 DNA is kept, in frame starting at base 1. In addition, the sample was reused for a study of T cells of mothers and their children. Taken from the second paper: Nine systemically healthy Caucasian individuals served as donors, namely three mothers together with their six children. cDNA synthesis used all of the extracted RNA, with around 1.6 ug of RNA in each 15 ul reaction. Sample barcodes and 2-4 random nucleotides were added via the M1S primer in the second PCR. Over 8.5 million TCR beta CDR3 reads were obtained for each mother, and approximately 2.9 million reads were obtained for each child. Thymic selection shapes the output of TCR recombination in a similar way in related and unrelated pairs, and inherited differences have a minor effect. Normalized repertoire overlap was always found to be slightly, but never significantly, higher in related mother-child pairs than in unrelated mother-child pairs. Persistent microchimeric T cell clones were not detected, at a sensitivity of 85 to 100 clones per million clonotypes. In the study, deep NGS was used to compare the TCR beta repertoires of mothers and children, and features distinguishing related mother-child pairs from unrelated individuals were sought. On average, the children were 11 +/- 4 years old, while the mothers were about 37 +/- 4 years old. After adapter ligation with NEBNext reagents, the libraries were sequenced on Illumina HiSeq 2000 with 100+100 nt paired-end reads. Mother and child libraries were prepared a month apart and sequenced in separate runs to prevent cross-contamination. Between roughly 450,000 and 2,000,000 distinct TCR beta clonotypes were identified per donor. Naive TCR beta clonotypes were estimated from low-frequency clonotypes matched to each donor's FACS-determined naive share, without sorting.

This receptor was identified in a girl aged 2 to 10 in good health. This chain joins TRBV29-1 to TRBJ1-2; 8 middle bases align to TRBD1. The sequencing sample was made of blood. The bases are TGCAGCGTTGAAGACGGACAGGGAGGGGGTGGCTACACCTTC. This gives the protein CSVEDGQGGGGYTF.